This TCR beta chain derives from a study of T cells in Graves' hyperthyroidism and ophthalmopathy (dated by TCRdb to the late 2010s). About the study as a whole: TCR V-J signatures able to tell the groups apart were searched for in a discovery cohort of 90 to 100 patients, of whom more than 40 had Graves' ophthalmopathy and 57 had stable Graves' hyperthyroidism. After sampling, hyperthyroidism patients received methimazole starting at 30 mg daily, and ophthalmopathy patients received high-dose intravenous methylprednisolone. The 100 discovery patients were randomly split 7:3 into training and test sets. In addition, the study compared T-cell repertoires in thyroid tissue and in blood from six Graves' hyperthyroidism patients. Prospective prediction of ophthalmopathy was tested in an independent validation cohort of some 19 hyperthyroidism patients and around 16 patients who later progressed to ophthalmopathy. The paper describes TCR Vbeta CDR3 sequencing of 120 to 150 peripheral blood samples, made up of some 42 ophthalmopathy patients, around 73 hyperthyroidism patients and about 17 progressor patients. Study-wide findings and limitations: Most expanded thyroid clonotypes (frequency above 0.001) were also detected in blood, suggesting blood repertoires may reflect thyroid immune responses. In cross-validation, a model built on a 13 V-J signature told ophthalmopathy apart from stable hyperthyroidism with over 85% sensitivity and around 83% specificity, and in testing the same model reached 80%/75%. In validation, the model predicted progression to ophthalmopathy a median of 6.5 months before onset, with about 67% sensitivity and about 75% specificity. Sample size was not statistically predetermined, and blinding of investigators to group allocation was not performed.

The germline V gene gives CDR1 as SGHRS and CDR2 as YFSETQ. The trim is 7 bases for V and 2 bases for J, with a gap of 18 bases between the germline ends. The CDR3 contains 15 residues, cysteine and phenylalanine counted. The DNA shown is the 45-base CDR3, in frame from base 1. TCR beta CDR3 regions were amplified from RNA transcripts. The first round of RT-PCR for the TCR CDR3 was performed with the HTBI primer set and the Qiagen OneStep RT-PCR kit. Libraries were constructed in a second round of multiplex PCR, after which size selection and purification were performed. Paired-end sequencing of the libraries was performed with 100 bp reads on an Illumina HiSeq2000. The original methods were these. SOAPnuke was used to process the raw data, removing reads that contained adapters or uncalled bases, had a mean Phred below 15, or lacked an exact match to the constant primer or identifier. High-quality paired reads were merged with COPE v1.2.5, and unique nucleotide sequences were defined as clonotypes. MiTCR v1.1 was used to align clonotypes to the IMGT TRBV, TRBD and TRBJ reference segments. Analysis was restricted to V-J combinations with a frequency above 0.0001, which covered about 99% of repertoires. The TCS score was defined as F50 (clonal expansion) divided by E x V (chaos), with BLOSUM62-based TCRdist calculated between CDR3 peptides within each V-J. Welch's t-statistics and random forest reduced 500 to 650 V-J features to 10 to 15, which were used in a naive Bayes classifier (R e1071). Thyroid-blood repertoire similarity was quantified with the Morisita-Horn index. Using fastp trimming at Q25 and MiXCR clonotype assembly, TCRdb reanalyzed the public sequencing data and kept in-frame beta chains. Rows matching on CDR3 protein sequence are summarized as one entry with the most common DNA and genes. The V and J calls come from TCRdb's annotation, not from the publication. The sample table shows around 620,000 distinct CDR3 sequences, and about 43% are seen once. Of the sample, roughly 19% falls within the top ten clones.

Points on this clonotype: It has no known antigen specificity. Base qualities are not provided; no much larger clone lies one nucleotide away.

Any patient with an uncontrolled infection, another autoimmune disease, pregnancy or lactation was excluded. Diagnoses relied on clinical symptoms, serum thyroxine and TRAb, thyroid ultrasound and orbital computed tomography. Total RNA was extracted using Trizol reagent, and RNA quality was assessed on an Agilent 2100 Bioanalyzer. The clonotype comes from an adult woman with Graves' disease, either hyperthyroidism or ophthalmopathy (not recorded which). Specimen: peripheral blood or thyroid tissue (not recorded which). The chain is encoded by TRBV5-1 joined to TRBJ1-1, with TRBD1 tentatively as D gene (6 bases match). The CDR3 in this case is CASAGSSGANTEAFF. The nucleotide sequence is TGCGCCAGCGCCGGATCATCGGGGGCTAACACTGAAGCTTTCTTT.